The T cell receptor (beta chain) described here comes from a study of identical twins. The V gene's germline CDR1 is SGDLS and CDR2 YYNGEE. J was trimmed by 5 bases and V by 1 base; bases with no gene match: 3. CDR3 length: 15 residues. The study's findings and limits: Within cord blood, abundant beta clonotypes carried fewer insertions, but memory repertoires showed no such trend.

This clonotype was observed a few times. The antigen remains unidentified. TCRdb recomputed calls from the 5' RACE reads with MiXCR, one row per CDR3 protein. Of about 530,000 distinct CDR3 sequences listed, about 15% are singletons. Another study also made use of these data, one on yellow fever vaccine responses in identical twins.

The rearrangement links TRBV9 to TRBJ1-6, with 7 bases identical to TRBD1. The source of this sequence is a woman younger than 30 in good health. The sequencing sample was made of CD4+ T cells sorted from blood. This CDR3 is CASSVLTGHNSPLHF. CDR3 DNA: TGTGCCAGCAGCGTATTGACAGGGCATAATTCACCCCTCCACTTT.